The clone carrying this T cell receptor beta chain was counted only a few times. The antigen is unknown. V trimming: 5 bases; J trimming: 9 bases; junction bases outside the gene matches: 2. The CDR3 has 14 residues. CDR1 and CDR2 (germline): SGHVS, FQNEAQ. PCR employed 60 Vbeta and 13 Jbeta primers. Repertoires were generated with immunoSEQ multiplex PCR, while TCRdb's copy carries only in-frame clones and drops some. Of about 140,000 clones listed, over 70% are singletons. Healthy bone marrow donors formed the donor group. This specimen belongs to a study of cytomegalovirus exposure and HLA in healthy donors. Overall study results and limits: The listing of 150 to 200 TCR beta chains classed them as cytomegalovirus-associated. Researchers had no immune exposure information except CMV serostatus available.

Material for sequencing was PBMCs. The chain uses TRBV7-8 and TRBJ1-6; 12 bases map to TRBD1. The receptor was derived from a man aged 35-49 years in good health and CMV-seropositive. CDR3 DNA sequence: TGTGCCAGCAGCCGGGACAGGGGGCTTTCACCCCTCCACTTT. Amino acid sequence: CASSRDRGLSPLHF.